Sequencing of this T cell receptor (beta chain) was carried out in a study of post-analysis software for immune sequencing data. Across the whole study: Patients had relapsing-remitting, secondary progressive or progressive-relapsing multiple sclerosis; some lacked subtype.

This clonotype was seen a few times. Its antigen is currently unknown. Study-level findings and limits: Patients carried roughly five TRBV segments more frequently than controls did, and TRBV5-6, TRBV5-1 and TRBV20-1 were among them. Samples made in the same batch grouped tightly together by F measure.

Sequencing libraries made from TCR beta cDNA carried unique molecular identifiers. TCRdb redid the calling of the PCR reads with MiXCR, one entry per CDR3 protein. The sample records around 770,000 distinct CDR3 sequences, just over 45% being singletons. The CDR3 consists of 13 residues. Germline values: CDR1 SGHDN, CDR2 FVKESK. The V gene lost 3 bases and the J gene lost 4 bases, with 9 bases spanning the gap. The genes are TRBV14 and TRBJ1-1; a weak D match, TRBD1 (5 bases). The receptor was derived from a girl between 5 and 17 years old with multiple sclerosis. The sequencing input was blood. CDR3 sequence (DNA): TGTGCCAGCAGCCAGGGGCTTAGCACTGAAGCTTTCTTT. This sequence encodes CASSQGLSTEAFF. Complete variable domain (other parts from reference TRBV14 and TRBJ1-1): EAGVTQFPSHSVIEKGQTVTLRCDPISGHDNLYWYRRVMGKEIKFLLHFVKESKQDESGMPNNRFLAERTGGTYSTLKVQPAELEDSGVYFCASSQGLSTEAFFGQGTRLTVV.